This T cell receptor beta chain derives from a study of blood T cell repertoires in COVID-19. About the study: T cells, B-cell-depleted T cells, or PBMCs supplied cDNA or gDNA.

V was pared by 6 bases and J by 5 bases, with 6 bases of the junction left unmatched. The CDR3 is 13 residues long. The germline V gene encodes CDR1 SQVTM and CDR2 ANQGSEA. Seattle-derived patients entered the study during active infection and were followed longitudinally. In the original analysis: Amplification from reference gene primers served as the basis for estimated nucleated cell counts. Method: immunoSEQ multiplex PCR; TCRdb's copy keeps in-frame clones and lacks some. V and J calls and clone size are those listed in that table; D and trimming were worked out from the DNA. The sample has 250,000 to 300,000 clones, roughly 89% seen once.

This clonotype originated in a woman between 55 and 75 years old with COVID-19, enrolled during active disease. Specimen: peripheral blood. The chain is built from TRBV29-1 and TRBJ2-7, with 11 bases aligning to TRBD1. The DNA for the CDR3 is TGCAGCGTGACGGGACAGGGGGTCCACGAGCAGTACTTC. As protein: CSVTGQGVHEQYF.